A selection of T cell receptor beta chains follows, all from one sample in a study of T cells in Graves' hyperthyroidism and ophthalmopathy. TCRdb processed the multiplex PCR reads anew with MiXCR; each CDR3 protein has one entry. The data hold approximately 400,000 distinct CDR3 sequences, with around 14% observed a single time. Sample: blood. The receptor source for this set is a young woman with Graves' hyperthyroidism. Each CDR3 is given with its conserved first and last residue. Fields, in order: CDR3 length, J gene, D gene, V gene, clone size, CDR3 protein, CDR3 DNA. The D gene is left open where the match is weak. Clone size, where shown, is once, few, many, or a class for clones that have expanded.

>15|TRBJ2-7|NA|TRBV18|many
CASSPEEASTYEQYF
TGTGCCAGCTCACCAGAAGAGGCCTCAACCTACGAGCAGTACTTC
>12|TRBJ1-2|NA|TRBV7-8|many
CASSPRNLGYTF
TGTGCCAGCAGCCCTCGGAATCTAGGCTACACCTTC
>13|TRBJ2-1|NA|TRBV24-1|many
CATSPRRSGEQFF
TGTGCCACCAGTCCGAGGAGGTCTGGTGAGCAGTTCTTC
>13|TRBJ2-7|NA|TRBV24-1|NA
CATSDLQAGEQYF
TGTGCCACCAGTGATTTGCAGGCGGGCGAGCAGTACTTC
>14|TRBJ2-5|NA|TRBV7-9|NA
CASAGGQPQETQYF
TGTGCCAGCGCAGGAGGCCAGCCCCAAGAGACCCAGTACTTC
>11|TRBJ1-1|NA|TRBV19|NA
CASGRPPEAFF
TGTGCCAGCGGAAGGCCCCCTGAGGCTTTCTTT
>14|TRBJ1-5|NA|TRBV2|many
CASSVGASNQPQHF
TGTGCCAGCAGTGTAGGGGCTAGCAATCAGCCCCAGCATTTT
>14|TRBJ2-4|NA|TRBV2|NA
CASSHRRAKNIQYF
TGTGCCAGCAGTCATCGGAGGGCCAAAAACATTCAGTACTTC
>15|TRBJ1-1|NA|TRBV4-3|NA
CASSQDFRGAAEAFF
TGCGCCAGCAGCCAAGATTTTCGGGGGGCCGCTGAAGCTTTCTTT
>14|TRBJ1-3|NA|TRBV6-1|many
CASRRQASGNTIYF
TGTGCCAGCAGGAGACAGGCGTCTGGAAACACCATATATTTT
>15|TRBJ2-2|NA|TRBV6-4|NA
CASSDSGGDTGELFF
TGTGCCAGCAGTGACTCCGGGGGCGACACCGGGGAGCTGTTTTTT
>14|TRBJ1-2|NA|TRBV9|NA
CASSVGGLNYGYTF
TGTGCCAGCAGCGTAGGGGGGCTGAACTATGGCTACACCTTC
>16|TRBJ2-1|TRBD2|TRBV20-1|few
CSARDVRASGYNEQFF
TGCAGTGCTAGAGATGTCCGGGCTAGCGGTTACAATGAGCAGTTCTTC
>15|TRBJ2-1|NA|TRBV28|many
CASSLWDRTYNEQFF
TGTGCCAGCAGTTTATGGGACAGAACCTACAATGAGCAGTTCTTC
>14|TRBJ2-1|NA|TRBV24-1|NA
CATSEGKEYNEQFF
TGTGCCACCAGTGAGGGCAAGGAGTACAATGAGCAGTTCTTC
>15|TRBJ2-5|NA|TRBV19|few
CASSIGRGKEETQYF
TGTGCCAGTAGTATAGGCCGGGGAAAGGAGGAGACCCAGTACTTC
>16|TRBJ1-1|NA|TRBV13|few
CASSLGGRTMNTEAFF
TGTGCCAGCAGCTTAGGCGGGAGGACCATGAACACTGAAGCTTTCTTT
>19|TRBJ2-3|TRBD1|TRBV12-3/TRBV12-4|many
CASSFPRTGGAPGTDTQYF
TGTGCCAGCAGTTTCCCGCGGACAGGGGGCGCCCCGGGCACAGATACGCAGTATTTT
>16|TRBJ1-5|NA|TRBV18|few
CASSPGPGGGNQPQHF
TGTGCCAGCTCACCAGGCCCGGGAGGCGGCAATCAGCCCCAGCATTTT
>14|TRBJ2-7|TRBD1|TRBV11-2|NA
CAGSQGQGAYEQYF
TGTGCCGGCAGCCAGGGACAGGGGGCCTACGAGCAGTACTTC
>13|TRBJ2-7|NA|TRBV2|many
CASRSQGVGEQYF
TGTGCCAGCAGGAGCCAGGGTGTGGGCGAGCAGTACTTC
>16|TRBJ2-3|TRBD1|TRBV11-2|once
CASSLAGQGVADTQYF
TGTGCCAGCAGCTTAGCGGGACAGGGGGTGGCAGATACGCAGTATTTT
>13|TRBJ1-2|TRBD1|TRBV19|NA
CASKDGTDYGYTF
TGTGCCAGTAAGGATGGGACAGACTATGGCTACACCTTC
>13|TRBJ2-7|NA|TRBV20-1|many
CSAVNGDSYEQYF
TGCAGTGCCGTTAACGGTGACTCCTACGAGCAGTACTTC
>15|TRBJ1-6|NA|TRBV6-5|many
CASSYGTGFNSPLHF
TGTGCCAGCAGTTACGGAACAGGGTTCAATTCACCCCTCCACTTT
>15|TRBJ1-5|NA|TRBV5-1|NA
CASSLAGADNQPQHF
TGCGCCAGCAGCTTGGCCGGGGCGGACAATCAGCCCCAGCATTTT
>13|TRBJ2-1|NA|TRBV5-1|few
CASSFRQATEQFF
TGCGCCAGCAGCTTCAGGCAGGCAACGGAGCAGTTCTTC
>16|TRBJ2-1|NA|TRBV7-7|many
CASSLGGWNPWNEQFF
TGTGCTAGCAGCTTAGGTGGGTGGAACCCTTGGAATGAGCAGTTCTTC
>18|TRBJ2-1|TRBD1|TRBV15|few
CATSRDLADRSSYNEQFF
TGTGCCACCAGCAGAGATCTTGCGGACAGGAGCTCCTACAATGAGCAGTTCTTC
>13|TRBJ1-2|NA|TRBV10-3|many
CAIRAQDDYGYTF
TGTGCCATCAGGGCGCAGGATGACTATGGCTACACCTTC
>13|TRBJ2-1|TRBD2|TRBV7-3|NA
CASSFGSGRAQFF
TGTGCCAGCAGCTTTGGTAGCGGGAGGGCCCAGTTCTTC
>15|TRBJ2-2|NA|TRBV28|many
CASNLGSGYTGELFF
TGTGCCAGCAATTTGGGCAGTGGGTACACCGGGGAGCTGTTTTTT
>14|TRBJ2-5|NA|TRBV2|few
CASSEVRGQETQYF
TGTGCCAGCAGTGAAGTAAGGGGGCAAGAGACCCAGTACTTC
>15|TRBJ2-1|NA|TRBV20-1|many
CSALPPGSSYNEQFF
TGCAGTGCTCTCCCACCGGGTTCTTCTTACAATGAGCAGTTCTTC
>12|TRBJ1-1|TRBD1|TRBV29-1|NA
CSVTGGGTEAFF
TGCAGCGTTACAGGGGGCGGAACTGAAGCTTTCTTT
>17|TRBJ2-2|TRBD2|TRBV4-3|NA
CASKPGLAGGNTGELFF
TGCGCCAGCAAACCCGGACTAGCGGGGGGGAACACCGGGGAGCTGTTTTTT
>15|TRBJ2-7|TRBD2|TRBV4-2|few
CASSLGGGGSREQYF
TGTGCCAGCAGCCTAGGAGGCGGGGGTTCTCGAGAGCAGTACTTC
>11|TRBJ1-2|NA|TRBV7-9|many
CASSFGDGYTF
TGTGCCAGCAGCTTCGGTGATGGCTACACCTTC
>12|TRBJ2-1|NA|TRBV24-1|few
CATSDFVHEQFF
TGTGCCACCAGTGACTTCGTCCATGAGCAGTTCTTC
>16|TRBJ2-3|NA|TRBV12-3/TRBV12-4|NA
CASSLSGLGVADTQYF
TGTGCCAGCAGTTTGAGCGGTTTGGGTGTTGCAGATACGCAGTATTTT
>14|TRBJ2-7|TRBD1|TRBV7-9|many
CASSLGGQGYEQYF
TGTGCCAGCAGCTTAGGGGGACAGGGGTACGAGCAGTACTTC
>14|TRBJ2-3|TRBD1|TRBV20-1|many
CSARTGRIADTQYF
TGCAGTGCTAGGACAGGGCGGATAGCAGATACGCAGTATTTT
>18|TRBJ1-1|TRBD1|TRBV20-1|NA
CSAMGVRDSAILGTEAFF
TGCAGTGCTATGGGGGTCCGGGACAGCGCGATTCTAGGCACTGAAGCTTTCTTT